Listed below are T cell receptor beta chains from one sample, sequenced in a study of blood T cell repertoires in COVID-19. Clones were read by immunoSEQ multiplex PCR, and TCRdb kept only the in-frame ones, dropping some. This table has approximately 74,000 clones, 79% appearing once. The sample taken for sequencing was peripheral blood. These receptors came from a human donor in a cohort sampled during active COVID-19. Both conserved end residues are part of each CDR3. A D gene is named only where the DNA matches it firmly. Expanded clones get a size class; other rows say once, few or many, or leave the size out.

v_call,clone_size,d_call,j_call,cdr3_aa,cdr3_nt
TRBV5-1,.,.,TRBJ2-5,CASSLMRAQETQYF,TGCGCCAGCAGCTTGATGCGGGCACAAGAGACCCAGTACTTC
TRBV19,.,.,TRBJ2-5,CASKRREAGSPQETQYF,TGTGCCAGTAAGCGTAGGGAAGCGGGTTCCCCACAAGAGACCCAGTACTTC
TRBV18,.,TRBD1,TRBJ1-1,CASSRGTENTEAFF,TGTGCCAGCTCACGTGGGACAGAGAACACTGAAGCTTTCTTT
TRBV19,.,TRBD1,TRBJ2-1,CASRPTGQFDNEQFF,TGTGCCAGTAGGCCCACGGGACAGTTCGACAATGAGCAGTTCTTC
TRBV18,.,TRBD2,TRBJ2-7,CASSRPGTSGGPGEQYF,TGTGCCAGCTCACGTCCCGGGACTAGCGGGGGGCCGGGGGAGCAGTACTTC
TRBV7-9,.,.,TRBJ1-5,CASRSTGSNQPQHF,TGTGCCAGCAGATCAACGGGAAGCAATCAGCCCCAGCATTTT
TRBV3-1/TRBV3-2,.,.,TRBJ1-2,CASSQDTNYGYTF,TGTGCCAGCAGCCAAGATACTAACTATGGCTACACCTTC
TRBV20-1,once,.,TRBJ1-6,CSASSAGDDGSPLHF,TGCAGTGCTAGTTCGGCAGGGGACGACGGGTCACCCCTCCACTTT
TRBV3-1/TRBV3-2,.,TRBD1,TRBJ1-1,CASSQEGTGGKAFF,TGTGCCAGCAGCCAAGAAGGGACAGGGGGTAAAGCTTTCTTT
TRBV7-2,.,TRBD2,TRBJ2-3,CASSPWGSGSYTDTQYF,TGTGCCAGCAGCCCGTGGGGGAGCGGGAGTTACACAGATACGCAGTATTTT
TRBV18,.,.,TRBJ1-5,CASSPGAGEQPQHF,TGTGCCAGCTCACCCGGGGCAGGGGAACAGCCCCAGCATTTT
TRBV7-8,once,.,TRBJ1-4,CASRDSSTEKLFF,TGTGCCAGCAGGGACAGCAGCACCGAAAAACTGTTTTTT
TRBV11-2,.,.,TRBJ2-7,CASSPDSYEQYF,TGTGCCAGCAGCCCAGACAGCTACGAGCAGTACTTC
TRBV29-1,.,TRBD1,TRBJ2-2,CSAQTGGANTGELFF,TGCAGCGCCCAGACAGGGGGAGCGAACACCGGGGAGCTGTTTTTT
TRBV28,few,TRBD1,TRBJ1-1,CASSVGQGVTEAFF,TGTGCCAGCAGTGTGGGACAGGGGGTTACTGAAGCTTTCTTT
TRBV10-3,.,TRBD2,TRBJ2-3,CAISEEGGGLAGALRTDTQYF,TGTGCCATCAGTGAGGAGGGGGGTGGACTAGCGGGAGCCCTTCGCACAGATACGCAGTATTTT
TRBV20-1,.,TRBD2,TRBJ2-3,CSASGGATSGGGGNTQYF,TGCAGTGCTAGTGGAGGGGCGACTAGCGGGGGGGGTGGAAATACGCAGTATTTT
TRBV7-2,.,TRBD2,TRBJ2-1,CASSPGLAGGGEQFF,TGTGCCAGCAGCCCGGGACTAGCGGGAGGGGGTGAGCAGTTCTTC
TRBV10-1,few,TRBD2,TRBJ2-7,CASSRALAGVYEQYF,TGCGCCAGCAGCAGGGCCCTAGCGGGAGTCTACGAGCAGTACTTC
TRBV9,once,TRBD2,TRBJ2-3,CASSPGTSGGGRDTQYF,TGTGCCAGCAGCCCCGGGACTAGCGGGGGAGGGAGGGATACGCAGTATTTT
TRBV11-2,once,.,TRBJ2-3,CASSLAGILDTQYF,TGTGCCAGCAGCTTAGCGGGGATTCTGGATACGCAGTATTTT
TRBV7-8,many,.,TRBJ1-4,CATRRTPTNEKLFF,TGTGCCACCAGAAGGACACCAACTAATGAAAAACTGTTTTTT
TRBV21-1,.,.,TRBJ2-1,CASSKFGDGGVHEQFF,TGTGCCAGCAGCAAATTCGGCGACGGGGGGGTCCATGAGCAGTTCTTC
TRBV7-2,.,TRBD1,TRBJ1-2,CASSFDQGAYYGYTF,TGTGCCAGCAGCTTCGACCAGGGGGCATACTATGGCTACACCTTC
TRBV5-1,.,.,TRBJ2-2,CASGGVRATGELFF,TGCGCCAGCGGAGGGGTCCGGGCCACCGGGGAGCTGTTTTTT
TRBV10-3,few,TRBD2,TRBJ2-3,CAISDSSGGLLGPDTQYF,TGTGCCATCAGTGATTCTAGCGGGGGTCTCCTTGGGCCAGATACGCAGTATTTT
TRBV5-1,.,TRBD2,TRBJ2-2,CASGIPSGNAPGELFF,TGCGCCAGCGGGATTCCTAGCGGGAACGCCCCCGGGGAGCTGTTTTTT
TRBV19,.,TRBD1,TRBJ2-1,CASSLGQGRDEQFF,TGTGCCAGTAGTTTGGGACAGGGCAGGGATGAGCAGTTCTTC
TRBV10-3,.,.,TRBJ2-7,CAISGLDRTHSYEQYF,TGTGCCATCAGTGGACTAGACCGTACTCATTCCTACGAGCAGTACTTC
TRBV29-1,few,TRBD2,TRBJ2-1,CSVDRPGLAGPSSYNEQFF,TGCAGCGTTGATCGACCGGGGCTAGCGGGGCCTAGCTCCTACAATGAGCAGTTCTTC
TRBV28,.,.,TRBJ2-7,CASCSQNEQYF,TGTGCCAGCTGCTCGCAGAACGAGCAGTACTTC
TRBV7-2,.,.,TRBJ1-2,CASSLARQTGYGYTF,TGTGCCAGCAGCTTAGCGCGGCAGACTGGCTATGGCTACACCTTC
TRBV2,.,.,TRBJ1-5,CASSWQSNQPQHF,TGTGCCAGCAGTTGGCAGAGCAATCAGCCCCAGCATTTT
TRBV6-5,.,TRBD1,TRBJ2-7,CASSYFGQGPYEQYF,TGTGCCAGCAGTTACTTCGGACAGGGTCCCTACGAGCAGTACTTC
TRBV5-4,.,TRBD2,TRBJ2-7,CASSWGLAGAGYEQYF,TGTGCCAGCAGCTGGGGGCTAGCGGGAGCGGGCTACGAGCAGTACTTC
TRBV19,.,.,TRBJ2-2,CASGRASDFTGELFF,TGTGCCAGTGGACGGGCTAGCGATTTCACCGGGGAGCTGTTTTTT
TRBV3-1/TRBV3-2,.,.,TRBJ2-7,CASSQGVVTYEQYF,TGTGCCAGCAGCCAAGGTGTTGTTACCTACGAGCAGTACTTC
TRBV30,.,TRBD2,TRBJ2-7,CAWSAGLAGYEQYF,TGTGCCTGGAGTGCCGGACTAGCGGGTTACGAGCAGTACTTC
TRBV28,.,TRBD1,TRBJ2-5,CASSQRQGRETQYF,TGTGCCAGCAGTCAACGACAGGGTCGGGAGACCCAGTACTTC
TRBV29-1,.,TRBD1,TRBJ2-1,CSVEGQGQGNEQFF,TGCAGCGTTGAGGGGCAGGGACAGGGCAATGAGCAGTTCTTC
TRBV27,once,.,TRBJ1-3,CASSAGGPGNTIYF,TGTGCCAGCAGTGCCGGGGGGCCTGGAAACACCATATATTTT
TRBV18,.,TRBD1,TRBJ1-1,CASQQGMNTEAFF,TGTGCCAGCCAACAGGGGATGAACACTGAAGCTTTCTTT
TRBV4-1,.,.,TRBJ2-7,CASSQVIGEQYF,TGCGCCAGCAGCCAAGTTATCGGCGAGCAGTACTTC
TRBV12-3/TRBV12-4,.,TRBD1,TRBJ2-7,CASSLGQGRKYF,TGTGCCAGCAGCCTGGGACAGGGCAGGAAGTACTTC